The entry below describes one T cell receptor beta chain. Its target is unknown. These data are taken from a study of T cell responses to AZD1222 COVID-19 vaccine. About the research overall: Whether given at about 4 or about 12 weeks, second doses were pooled.

TCRdb's table, derived via immunoSEQ multiplex PCR, lists solely in-frame clones and lacks some. The data contain some 190,000 clones, 92% of them singletons. Overall study results and limits: Close to half of all spike-specific TCRs reportedly target regions of the variants that are unmutated. Vaccine-associated CD4 TCRs ranged over spike, dominating at 160-218 and 743-854. Most donors were white British, females outnumbered males, and clonal diversity was possibly underestimated.

Sample: peripheral blood, taken on day 0 of AZD1222 vaccination. The clonotype comes from an adult in good health.

The CDR3 region is CASSPEALLYEQYF. CDR3 nucleotides: TGTGCCAGCTCACCGGAGGCCTTACTCTACGAGCAGTACTTC. The chain links TRBV18 to TRBJ2-7; D is possibly TRBD2 (5 bases). This CDR3 region has 14 residues. CDR1 and CDR2 (germline): KGHSH, LQKENI. V lost 3 bases and J 3 bases, leaving 12 bases between the germline ends.